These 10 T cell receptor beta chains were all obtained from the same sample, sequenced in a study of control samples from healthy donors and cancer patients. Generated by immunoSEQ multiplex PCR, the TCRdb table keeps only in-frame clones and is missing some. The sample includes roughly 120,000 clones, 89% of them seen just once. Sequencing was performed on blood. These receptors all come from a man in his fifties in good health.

This CDR3 reads CASSQVVASYEQYF. DNA of the CDR3: TGTGCCAGCAGCCAAGTGGTGGCCTCCTACGAGCAGTACTTC. This chain connects TRBV3-1 (or the pseudogene TRBV3-2) to TRBJ2-7; no definite D call. The CDR3 is made up of 14 amino acids. The V gene's germline CDR1 is LGHDT and CDR2 YNNKEL (reference sequence). Trimming removed 1 base from V and 0 bases from J, with 7 bases in between.

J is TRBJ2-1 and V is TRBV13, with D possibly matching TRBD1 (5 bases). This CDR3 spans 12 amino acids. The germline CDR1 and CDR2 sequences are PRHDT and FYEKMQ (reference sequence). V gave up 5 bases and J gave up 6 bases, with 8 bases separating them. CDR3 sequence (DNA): TGTGCCAGCAGCCACAGGAGCAATGAGCAGTTCTTC. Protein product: CASSHRSNEQFF.

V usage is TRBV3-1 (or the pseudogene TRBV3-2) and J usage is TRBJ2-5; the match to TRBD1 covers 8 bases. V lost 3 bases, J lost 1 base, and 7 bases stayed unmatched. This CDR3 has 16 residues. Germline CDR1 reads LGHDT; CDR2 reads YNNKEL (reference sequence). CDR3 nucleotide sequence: TGTGCCAGCAGCCAGAGCCCCGGGACAGGCCAAGAGACCCAGTACTTC. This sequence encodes CASSQSPGTGQETQYF.

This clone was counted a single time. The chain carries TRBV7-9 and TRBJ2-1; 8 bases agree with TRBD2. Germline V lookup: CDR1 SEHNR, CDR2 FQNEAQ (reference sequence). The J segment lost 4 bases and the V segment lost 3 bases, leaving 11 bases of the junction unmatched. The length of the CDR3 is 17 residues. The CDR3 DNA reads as TGTGCCAGCAGCTTTCCCGGGGGCGCGGGGGGATACAATGAGCAGTTCTTC. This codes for CASSFPGGAGGYNEQFF.

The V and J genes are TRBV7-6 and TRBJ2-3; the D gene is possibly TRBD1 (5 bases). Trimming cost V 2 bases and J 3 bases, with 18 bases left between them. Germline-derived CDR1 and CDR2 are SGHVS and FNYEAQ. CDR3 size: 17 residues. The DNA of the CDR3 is TGTGCCAGCAGCTTACAAGGGGCCCTCATTAGTACAGATACGCAGTATTTT. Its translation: CASSLQGALISTDTQYF.

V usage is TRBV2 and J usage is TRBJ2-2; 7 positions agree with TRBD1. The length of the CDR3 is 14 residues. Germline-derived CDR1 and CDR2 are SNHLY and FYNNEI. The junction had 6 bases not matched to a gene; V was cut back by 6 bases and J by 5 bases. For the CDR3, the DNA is TGTGCCAGCAGCTCGGACAGGACGACCGGGGAGCTGTTTTTT. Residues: CASSSDRTTGELFF.

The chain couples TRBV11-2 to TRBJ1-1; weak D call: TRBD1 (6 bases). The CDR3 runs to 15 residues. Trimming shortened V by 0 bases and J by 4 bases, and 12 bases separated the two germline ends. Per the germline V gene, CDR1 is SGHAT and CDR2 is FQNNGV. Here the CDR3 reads CASSLDWGPLTEAFF. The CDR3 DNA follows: TGTGCCAGCAGCTTAGATTGGGGGCCCCTCACTGAAGCTTTCTTT.

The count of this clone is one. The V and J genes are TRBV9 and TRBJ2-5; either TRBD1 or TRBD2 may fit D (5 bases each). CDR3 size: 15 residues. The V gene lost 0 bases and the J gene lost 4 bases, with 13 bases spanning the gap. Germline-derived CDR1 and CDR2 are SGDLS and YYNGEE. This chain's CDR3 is CASSVGMGVRETQYF. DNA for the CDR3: TGTGCCAGCAGCGTAGGTATGGGGGTTAGAGAGACCCAGTACTTC.

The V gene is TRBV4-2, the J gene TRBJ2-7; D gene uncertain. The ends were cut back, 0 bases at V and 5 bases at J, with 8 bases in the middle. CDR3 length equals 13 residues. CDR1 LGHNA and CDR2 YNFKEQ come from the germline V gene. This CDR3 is CASSQEKDHEQYF. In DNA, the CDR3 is TGTGCCAGCAGCCAAGAAAAAGACCACGAGCAGTACTTC.

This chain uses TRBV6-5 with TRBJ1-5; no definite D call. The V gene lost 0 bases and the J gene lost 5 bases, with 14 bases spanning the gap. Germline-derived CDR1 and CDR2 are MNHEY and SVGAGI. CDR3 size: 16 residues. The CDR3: CASSYSREEGHQPQHF. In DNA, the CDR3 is TGTGCCAGCAGTTACTCTAGGGAGGAAGGTCATCAGCCCCAGCATTTT.